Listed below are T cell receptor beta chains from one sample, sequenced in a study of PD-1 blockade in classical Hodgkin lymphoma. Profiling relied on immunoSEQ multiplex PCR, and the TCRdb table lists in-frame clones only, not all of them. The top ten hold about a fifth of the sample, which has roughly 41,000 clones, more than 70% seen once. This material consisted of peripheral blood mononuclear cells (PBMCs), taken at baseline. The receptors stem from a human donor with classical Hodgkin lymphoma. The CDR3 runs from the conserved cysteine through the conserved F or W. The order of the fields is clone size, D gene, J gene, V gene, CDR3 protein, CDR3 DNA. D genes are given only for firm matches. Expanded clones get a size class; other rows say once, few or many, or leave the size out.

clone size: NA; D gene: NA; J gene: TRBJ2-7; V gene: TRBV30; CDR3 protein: CAWSLWGAYEQYF; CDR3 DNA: TGTGCCTGGAGTTTGTGGGGGGCCTACGAGCAGTACTTC
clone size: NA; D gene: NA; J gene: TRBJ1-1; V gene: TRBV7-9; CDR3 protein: CASSLAGQSDTEAFF; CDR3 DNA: TGTGCCAGCAGCTTAGCCGGACAGTCAGACACTGAAGCTTTCTTT
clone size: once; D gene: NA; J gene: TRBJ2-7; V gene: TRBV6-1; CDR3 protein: CASRDRAYEQYF; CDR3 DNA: TGTGCCAGCAGGGACAGAGCTTACGAGCAGTACTTC
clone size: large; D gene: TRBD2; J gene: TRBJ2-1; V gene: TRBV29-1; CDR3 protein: CSVEKLAGGNEQFF; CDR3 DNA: TGCAGCGTTGAAAAACTAGCGGGGGGCAATGAGCAGTTCTTC
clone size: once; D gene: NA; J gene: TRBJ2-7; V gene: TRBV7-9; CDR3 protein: CASSLAGPRAEQYF; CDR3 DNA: TGTGCCAGCAGCTTAGCAGGCCCGAGAGCCGAGCAGTACTTC
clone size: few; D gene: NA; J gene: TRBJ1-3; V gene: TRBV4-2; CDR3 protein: CASSQDRGALSGNTIYF; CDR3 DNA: TGTGCCAGCAGCCAAGATAGGGGGGCCCTCTCTGGAAACACCATATATTTT
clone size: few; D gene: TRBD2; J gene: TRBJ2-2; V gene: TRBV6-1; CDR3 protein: CASRSLAGGPGELFF; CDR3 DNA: TGTGCCAGCAGGTCTCTAGCGGGAGGGCCCGGGGAGCTGTTTTTT
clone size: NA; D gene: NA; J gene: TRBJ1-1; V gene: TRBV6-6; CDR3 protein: CASSSGLNTEAFF; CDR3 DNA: TGTGCCAGCAGTTCCGGCCTGAACACTGAAGCTTTCTTT
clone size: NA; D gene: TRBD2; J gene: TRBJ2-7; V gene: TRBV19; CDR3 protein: CASSIRGRGNHEQYF; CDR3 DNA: TGTGCCAGTAGTATACGCGGGAGGGGTAATCACGAGCAGTACTTC
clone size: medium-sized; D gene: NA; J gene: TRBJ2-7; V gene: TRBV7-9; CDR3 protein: CASSPPAGSYEQYF; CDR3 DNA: TGTGCCAGCAGCCCCCCTGCAGGCTCCTACGAGCAGTACTTC
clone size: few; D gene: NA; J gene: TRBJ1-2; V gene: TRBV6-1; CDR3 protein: CASSPVRGVYGYTF; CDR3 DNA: TGTGCCAGCAGTCCCGTGAGGGGGGTCTATGGCTACACCTTC
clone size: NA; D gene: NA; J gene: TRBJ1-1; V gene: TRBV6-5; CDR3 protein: CASSYSVTVEAFF; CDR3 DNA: TGTGCCAGCAGTTACTCGGTTACGGTTGAAGCTTTCTTT
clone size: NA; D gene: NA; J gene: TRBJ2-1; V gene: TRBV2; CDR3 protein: CASSILEQFF; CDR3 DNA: TGTGCCAGCAGTATTCTTGAGCAGTTCTTC
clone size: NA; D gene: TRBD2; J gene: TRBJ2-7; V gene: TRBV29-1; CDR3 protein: CSVEVGGYEQYF; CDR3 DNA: TGCAGCGTTGAAGTGGGGGGGTACGAGCAGTACTTC
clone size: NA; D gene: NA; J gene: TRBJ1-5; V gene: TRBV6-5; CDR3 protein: CASSYSSQPQHF; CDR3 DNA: TGTGCCAGCAGTTACTCTTCCCAGCCCCAGCATTTT
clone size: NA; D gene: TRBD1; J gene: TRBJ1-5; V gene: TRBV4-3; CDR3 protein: CASSQDGNRGQPQHF; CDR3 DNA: TGCGCCAGCAGCCAAGATGGGAACAGGGGCCAGCCCCAGCATTTT
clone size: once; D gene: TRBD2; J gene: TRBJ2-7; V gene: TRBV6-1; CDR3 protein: CASSDLRGVAYEQYF; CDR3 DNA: TGTGCCAGCAGTGATCTGCGGGGGGTCGCCTACGAGCAGTACTTC
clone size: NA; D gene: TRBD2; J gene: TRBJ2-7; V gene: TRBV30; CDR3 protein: CAWSVGGEGEQYF; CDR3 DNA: TGTGCCTGGAGTGTGGGAGGGGAGGGCGAGCAGTACTTC
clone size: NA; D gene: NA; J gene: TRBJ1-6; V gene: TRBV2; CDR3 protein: CASSGEGNNSPLHF; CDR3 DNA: TGTGCCAGCAGTGGAGAGGGGAATAATTCACCCCTCCACTTT
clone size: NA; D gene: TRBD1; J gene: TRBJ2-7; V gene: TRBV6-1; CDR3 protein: CASRSSGTGPGEQYF; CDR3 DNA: TGTGCCAGCAGGTCCTCCGGGACAGGTCCGGGCGAGCAGTACTTC
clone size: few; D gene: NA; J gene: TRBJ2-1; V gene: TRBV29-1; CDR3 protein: CSVERANYNEQFF; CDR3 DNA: TGCAGCGTTGAGAGGGCTAACTACAATGAGCAGTTCTTC
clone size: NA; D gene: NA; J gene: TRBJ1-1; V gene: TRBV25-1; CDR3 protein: CASIDINTEAFF; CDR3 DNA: TGTGCCAGCATCGACATAAACACTGAAGCTTTCTTT
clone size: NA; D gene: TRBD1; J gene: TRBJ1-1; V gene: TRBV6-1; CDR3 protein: CASSGQGKTEAFF; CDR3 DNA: TGTGCCAGCAGCGGACAGGGCAAGACTGAAGCTTTCTTT
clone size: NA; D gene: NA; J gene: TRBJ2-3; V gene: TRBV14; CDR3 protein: CASSQVGTPHMW; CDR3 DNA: TGTGCCAGCAGCCAAGTAGGGACTCCCCATATGTGG
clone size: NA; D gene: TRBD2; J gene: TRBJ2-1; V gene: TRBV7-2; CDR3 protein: CASSLEGTSRRNEQFF; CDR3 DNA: TGTGCCAGCAGCTTAGAAGGGACTAGCAGACGCAATGAGCAGTTCTTC
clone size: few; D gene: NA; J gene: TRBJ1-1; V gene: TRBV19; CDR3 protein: CASRLGAAPNTEAFF; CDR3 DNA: TGTGCCAGTAGGCTGGGGGCGGCGCCGAACACTGAAGCTTTCTTT
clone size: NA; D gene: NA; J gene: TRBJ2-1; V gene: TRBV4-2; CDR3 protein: CASSQEWMTGTTAPSSYNEQFF; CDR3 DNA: TGTGCCAGCAGCCAAGAGTGGATGACAGGGACTACCGCTCCCAGCTCCTACAATGAGCAGTTCTTC
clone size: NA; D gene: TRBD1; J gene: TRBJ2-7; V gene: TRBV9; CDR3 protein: CASSPRTGTSYEQYF; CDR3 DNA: TGTGCCAGCAGCCCGAGGACAGGTACCTCCTACGAGCAGTACTTC
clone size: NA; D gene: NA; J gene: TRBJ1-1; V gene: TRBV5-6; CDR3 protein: CASNLPYTEAFF; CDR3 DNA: TGTGCCAGCAACTTGCCCTACACTGAAGCTTTCTTT
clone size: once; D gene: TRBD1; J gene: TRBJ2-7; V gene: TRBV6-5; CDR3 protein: CASSSQTGGRYEQYF; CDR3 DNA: TGTGCCAGCAGCTCCCAGACAGGGGGCCGCTACGAGCAGTACTTC
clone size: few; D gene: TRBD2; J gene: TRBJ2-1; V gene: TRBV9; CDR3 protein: CASSVRLAGSYNEQFF; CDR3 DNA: TGTGCCAGCAGCGTAAGGCTAGCGGGGTCCTACAATGAGCAGTTCTTC
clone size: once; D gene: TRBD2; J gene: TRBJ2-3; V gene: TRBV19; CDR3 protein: CASSTGLAGPTRDTQYF; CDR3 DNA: TGTGCCAGTAGTACGGGACTAGCGGGTCCCACCCGGGATACGCAGTATTTT
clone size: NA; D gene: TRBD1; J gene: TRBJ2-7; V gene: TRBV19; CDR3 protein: CASSTAGTGNYEQYF; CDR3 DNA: TGTGCCAGTAGTACGGCCGGGACAGGGAACTACGAGCAGTACTTC
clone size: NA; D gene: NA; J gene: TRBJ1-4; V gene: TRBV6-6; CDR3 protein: CASSYSAGPGGKLFF; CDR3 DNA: TGTGCCAGCAGTTACTCGGCAGGGCCGGGCGGAAAACTGTTTTTT
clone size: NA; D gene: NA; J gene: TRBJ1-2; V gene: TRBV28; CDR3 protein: CASSSGTSGYTF; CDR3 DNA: TGTGCCAGCAGTTCCGGGACCTCGGGCTACACCTTC
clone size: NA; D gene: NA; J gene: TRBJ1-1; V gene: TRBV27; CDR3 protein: CASSPGPNTEAFF; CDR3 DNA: TGTGCCAGCAGCCCCGGGCCGAACACTGAAGCTTTCTTT
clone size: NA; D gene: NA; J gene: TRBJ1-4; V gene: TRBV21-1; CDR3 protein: CASSLTGTAGGEKLFF; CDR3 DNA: TGTGCCAGCAGCCTTACCGGGACAGCAGGGGGTGAAAAACTGTTTTTT
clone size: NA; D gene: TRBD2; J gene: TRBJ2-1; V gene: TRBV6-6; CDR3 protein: CASNRAGTINEQFF; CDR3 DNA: TGTGCCAGCAATAGAGCGGGGACCATCAATGAGCAGTTCTTC
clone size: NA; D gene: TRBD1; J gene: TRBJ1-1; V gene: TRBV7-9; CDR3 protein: CASSFSRDRGLGTEAFF; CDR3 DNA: TGTGCCAGCAGCTTTAGTCGGGACAGGGGGCTTGGCACTGAAGCTTTCTTT
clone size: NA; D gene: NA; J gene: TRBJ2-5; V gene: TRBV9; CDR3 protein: CASSAGRASGETQYF; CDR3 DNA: TGTGCCAGCAGCGCGGGGCGGGCTTCGGGAGAGACCCAGTACTTC
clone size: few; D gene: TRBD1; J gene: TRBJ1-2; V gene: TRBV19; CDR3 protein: CASIDPLQGAYGYTF; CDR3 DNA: TGTGCCAGTATTGACCCGCTACAGGGGGCCTATGGCTACACCTTC
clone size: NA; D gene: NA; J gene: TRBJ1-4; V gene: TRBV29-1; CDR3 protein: CSVRGMGNEKLFF; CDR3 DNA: TGCAGCGTCAGAGGAATGGGAAATGAAAAACTGTTTTTT
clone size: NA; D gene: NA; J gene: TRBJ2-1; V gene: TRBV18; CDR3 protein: CASSPPMGSYNEQFF; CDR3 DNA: TGTGCCAGCTCACCCCCCATGGGCTCCTACAATGAGCAGTTCTTC
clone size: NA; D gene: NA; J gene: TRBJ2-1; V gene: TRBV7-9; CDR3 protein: CASSLPPGNEQFF; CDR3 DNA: TGTGCCAGCAGCCTCCCCCCGGGAAATGAGCAGTTCTTC
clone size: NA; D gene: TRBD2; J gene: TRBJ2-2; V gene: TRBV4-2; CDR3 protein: CASSQALLAGLNTGELFF; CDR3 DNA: TGTGCCAGCAGCCAAGCGCTCCTAGCGGGACTGAACACCGGGGAGCTGTTTTTT
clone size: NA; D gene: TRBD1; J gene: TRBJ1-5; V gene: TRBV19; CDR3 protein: CASSADRGGGEPQHF; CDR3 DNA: TGTGCCAGTAGTGCGGACAGGGGAGGCGGAGAGCCCCAGCATTTT
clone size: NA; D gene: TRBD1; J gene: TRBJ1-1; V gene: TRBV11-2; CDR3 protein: CASSHRTGGSAEAFF; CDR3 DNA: TGTGCCAGCAGCCACCGGACAGGCGGATCAGCTGAAGCTTTCTTT
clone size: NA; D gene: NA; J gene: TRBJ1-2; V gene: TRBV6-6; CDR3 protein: CASSYPGGVGYTF; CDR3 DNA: TGTGCCAGCAGTTACCCGGGGGGGGTCGGCTACACCTTC
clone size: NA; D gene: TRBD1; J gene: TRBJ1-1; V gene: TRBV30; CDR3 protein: CAGYGTGGTEAFF; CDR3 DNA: TGTGCCGGGTACGGGACAGGGGGCACTGAAGCTTTCTTT
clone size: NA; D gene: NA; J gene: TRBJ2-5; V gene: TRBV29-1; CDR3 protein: CSGVQLTGETQYF; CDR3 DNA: TGCAGCGGGGTACAGCTCACAGGAGAGACCCAGTACTTC
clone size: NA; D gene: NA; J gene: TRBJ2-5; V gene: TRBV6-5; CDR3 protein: CATTDRAETQYF; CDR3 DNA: TGTGCCACTACTGACCGCGCGGAGACCCAGTACTTC
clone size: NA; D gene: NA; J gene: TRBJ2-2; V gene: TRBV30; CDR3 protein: CAWKWGPNTGELFF; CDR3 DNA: TGTGCCTGGAAATGGGGCCCCAACACCGGGGAGCTGTTTTTT
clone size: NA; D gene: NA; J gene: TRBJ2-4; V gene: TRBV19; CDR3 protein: CASSIKHRLAKNIQYF; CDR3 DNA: TGTGCCAGTAGTATAAAACACCGATTAGCCAAAAACATTCAGTACTTC
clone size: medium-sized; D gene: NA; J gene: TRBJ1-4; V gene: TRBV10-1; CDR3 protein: CASSESPWGNEKLFF; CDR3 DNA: TGCGCCAGCAGTGAGTCGCCCTGGGGAAATGAAAAACTGTTTTTT
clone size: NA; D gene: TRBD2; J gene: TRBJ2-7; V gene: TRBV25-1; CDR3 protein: CASSDTSLAGGEQYF; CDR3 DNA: TGTGCCAGCAGCGATACGTCACTAGCGGGAGGCGAGCAGTACTTC
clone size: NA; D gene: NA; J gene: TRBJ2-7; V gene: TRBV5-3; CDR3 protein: CARSLIGYEQYF; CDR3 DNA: TGTGCCAGAAGCTTGATCGGATACGAGCAGTACTTC